The next 4 T cell receptor beta chains were all read from a single sample in a study of shared clonotypes between healthy human individuals. The repertoire was sequenced with immunoSEQ multiplex PCR; TCRdb's copy has only in-frame clones and lacks some. Of approximately 500,000 clones listed, around 85% are singletons. The sample taken for sequencing was PBMCs. Source of these receptors: a woman in her 40s in good health. Some clones in this sample may be carry-over from other donors' samples.

Regarding this clone: One base separates it from a far larger clone, so it is likely a read error. The chain is built from TRBV5-4 and TRBJ1-2, with a weak D call TRBD1 (6 bases). Trimming took off 0 bases at V and 7 bases at J, with 16 bases between the two ends. CDR3 length: 15 residues. CDR1 is SGHNT, CDR2 YYREEE, per germline (reference sequence). The CDR3 protein is CASSLVGAGKTGYTF. The CDR3 coding sequence is TGTGCCAGCAGCTTGGTGGGGGCAGGGAAGACTGGCTACACCTTC.

This sequence joins TRBV27 and TRBJ2-1, with D tentatively TRBD1 (6 bases). The V gene lost 10 bases and the J gene lost 2 bases, with 9 bases spanning the gap. The CDR3 totals 12 residues. The germline CDR1 and CDR2 sequences are MNHEY and SMNVEV (reference sequence). CDR3 loop: CATRGPYNEQFF. In nucleotides, the CDR3 is TGTGCCACCAGGGGCCCCTACAATGAGCAGTTCTTC.

This clone was seen more than once but under ten times. The chain carries TRBV5-4 and TRBJ1-2, with 10 bases aligning to TRBD1. Germline-derived CDR1 and CDR2 are SGHNT and YYREEE (reference sequence). This CDR3 comprises 15 residues. After removal of 3 bases from V and 7 bases from J, the junction contained 9 bases not matched to a gene. The CDR3 sequence: CASSSQGQGGLGYTF. CDR3 DNA sequence: TGTGCCAGCAGCTCCCAAGGACAGGGGGGCCTTGGCTACACCTTC.

This chain links TRBV27 with TRBJ2-5; D is perhaps TRBD1 or TRBD2 (5 bases each). Germline lookup yields CDR1 MNHEY and CDR2 SMNVEV (reference sequence). Trimming left V 9 bases short and J 4 bases short, with 15 bases between. The CDR3 length is 13 residues. The CDR3 sequence is CASASSGTETQYF. The CDR3 DNA sequence: TGTGCCAGTGCTAGTTCGGGGACAGAGACCCAGTACTTC.